The clone carrying this TCR beta chain was observed many times. These data belong to a study of molecular identifiers for immune sequencing clone quantification. The junction had 2 bases not matched to a gene; V was cut back by 3 bases and J by 3 bases. There are 13 residues in the CDR3. Germline CDR1 is LNHNV and CDR2 is YYDKDF (reference sequence). TCRdb re-derived calls from the PCR reads in MiXCR, one entry per CDR3 protein. The repertoire holds about 640,000 distinct CDR3 sequences, with 20% as singletons. Investigators produced naive CD8 libraries from 20,000 to 1,000,000 sorted cells, drawing on 10%, 30% or 50% RNA.

The clonotype was recovered from a human donor in good health. Some libraries in this study had Jurkat cell RNA spiked in. The sample was naive CD8+ T cells from blood, with Jurkat cell RNA spiked in. Documented subset: FACS-sorted CD8+CD4-CCR7+CD45RA+ naive T cells. The chain links TRBV15 to TRBJ2-7; 7 bases map to TRBD1. The CDR3 nucleotides are TGTGCCACCAGCAGCTCAGGGGGCTACGAGCAGTACTTC. It is translated as CATSSSGGYEQYF.